This T cell receptor (beta chain) emerged from a study of circulating and synovial CD4+ cells in juvenile arthritis. J was trimmed by 2 bases and V by 5 bases; bases with no gene match: 8. Germline-derived CDR1 and CDR2 are MDHEN and SYDVKM. The CDR3 loop spans 16 amino acids. This table comes from immunoSEQ multiplex PCR, and its TCRdb copy is limited to in-frame clones, with some not included. The sample has around 2,800 clones; more than 75% are singletons. The sequence was obtained from a human donor with juvenile idiopathic arthritis. The sample was HLA-DR+ CD4+ T cells from blood. Subset described: circulating pathogenic-like lymphocytes, sorted as HLA-DR+CD14-CD3+CD4+CD25low/- blood T cells. The chain carries TRBV28 and TRBJ2-7; 11 nucleotides line up with TRBD2. The CDR3 here is CASSPRGLAEAYEQYF. The DNA of the CDR3 is TGTGCCAGCAGTCCTCGGGGACTAGCGGAAGCCTACGAGCAGTACTTC.